This T cell receptor (beta chain) was recorded in a study of T cell repertoires in cytomegalovirus infection. In regard to this clonotype: Its antigen is as yet unknown.

Notes on the study in general: Carriers of CMV plus the relevant HLA were identified by cumulative public TCR beta family frequency. In two of eight donors, the top clonotype was HLA-C-restricted CMV-specific.

CDR1 and CDR2 (germline): DFQATT, SNEGSKA (reference sequence). V shed 3 bases and J shed 4 bases, with 15 bases lying between them. CDR3 length equals 14 residues. In TCRdb, the reads were re-called with MiXCR into one record per CDR3 protein. The repertoire holds about 340,000 distinct CDR3 sequences, with 25% to 35% as singletons. This receptor was identified in a human donor in good health (CMV status not recorded). Some clones in this sample may be carry-over from other donors' samples. V is TRBV20-1 and J is TRBJ1-2; no definite D call. The source was cultured PBMCs, collected from culture after CMV antigen stimulation. The CDR3 bases are TGCAGTGCTAGTCGTAGGGAGAGTGGCTATGGCTACACCTTC. Amino acid sequence: CSASRRESGYGYTF.